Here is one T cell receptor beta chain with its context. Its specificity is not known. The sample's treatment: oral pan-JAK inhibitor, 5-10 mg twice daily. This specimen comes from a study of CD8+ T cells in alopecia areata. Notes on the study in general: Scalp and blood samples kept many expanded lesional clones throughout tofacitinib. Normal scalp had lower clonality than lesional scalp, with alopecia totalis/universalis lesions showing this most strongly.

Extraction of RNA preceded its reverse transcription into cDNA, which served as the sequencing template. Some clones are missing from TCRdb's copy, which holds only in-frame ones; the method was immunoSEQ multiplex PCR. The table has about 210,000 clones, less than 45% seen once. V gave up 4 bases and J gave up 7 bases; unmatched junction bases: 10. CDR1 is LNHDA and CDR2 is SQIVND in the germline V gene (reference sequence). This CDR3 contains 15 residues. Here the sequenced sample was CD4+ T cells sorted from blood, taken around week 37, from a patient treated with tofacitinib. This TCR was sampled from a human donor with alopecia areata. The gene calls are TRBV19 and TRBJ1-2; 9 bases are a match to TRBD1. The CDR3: CASSNPGTGLSGYTF. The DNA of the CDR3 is TGTGCCAGTAGTAACCCCGGGACAGGGCTGAGTGGCTACACCTTC.